This T cell receptor (beta chain) was sequenced for a study of cytomegalovirus exposure and HLA in healthy donors. 13 Jbeta primers and 60 Vbeta primers were used for the PCR. The assay was immunoSEQ multiplex PCR, and TCRdb's table has in-frame clones only and misses some. There are about 120,000 clones in the sample; approximately 65% occur only once, and 1.5% lies in the top ten. The V end lost 2 bases, the J end lost 10 bases, and 18 bases lay between the germline ends. The CDR3 sequence is 15 residues long. Germline CDR1 reads MNHNS; CDR2 reads SASEGT. The sequence came from a man aged 18 to 35 in good health and CMV-seronegative. The chain joins TRBV6-1 to TRBJ2-1; possibly TRBD2 for D (7 bases). The sequenced material came from PBMCs. CDR3 DNA: TGTGCCAGCAGTGAACGGGGGCGGGGGCTGGGAGAGCAGTTCTTC. This sequence encodes CASSERGRGLGEQFF.